Presented here are 20 T cell receptor beta chains from one specimen sequenced in a study of blood T cells in healthy people across ages (dated by TCRdb to the mid-2010s). Libraries were built with 5' RACE. Instrument used: Illumina HiSeq 2500. A second PCR of about 7 to 12 cycles was run with a J-beta primer mix and a sample-barcoded 5' primer. TCRdb cleaned the public reads at Q25 with fastp, built clones with MiXCR and kept in-frame beta chains. Each record represents a unique CDR3 protein, reported with the most common genes and DNA among its rows. The sample yields around 650,000 distinct CDR3 sequences; approximately 31% were counted once. The ten largest make up 15% to 19% of the sample. Material for sequencing was blood. The receptors come from a woman aged 80 or over in good health. Donor details come from another sample of the same person, matched by shared clones.

Ten or more counts support this clonotype. The chain recombines TRBV27 with TRBJ1-1; TRBD1 might be the D (6 bases). Germline CDR1 and CDR2: MNHEY and SMNVEV (reference sequence). CDR3 length equals 14 residues. V lost 0 bases and J 9 bases, leaving 14 bases between the germline ends. For the CDR3, the DNA is TGTGCCAGCAGTTTATCGGGTACAGGGAAAAAAGCTTTCTTT. The encoded protein is CASSLSGTGKKAFF.

This clonotype was counted ten times or more. This rearrangement joins TRBV12-3 or TRBV12-4 to TRBJ2-5, with D possibly called TRBD1 or TRBD2 (5 bases each). V dropped 5 bases and J dropped 4 bases, with 11 bases sitting between them. This CDR3 spans 13 amino acids. The CDR3 DNA sequence: TGTGCCAGCAGTCGAGGGGTCGGAGAGACCCAGTACTTC. Translated: CASSRGVGETQYF.

A remark on this clonotype: One end of the junction varies from germline; a read error may be responsible. The gene calls are TRBV11-2 and TRBJ2-1; 8 bases align to TRBD2. This CDR3 spans 14 amino acids. The germline V gene encodes CDR1 SGHAT and CDR2 FQNNGV. The DNA for the CDR3 is TGTGCCGGCAGCTTAGCGGGACGATACAATGAGCAGTTCTTC. This encodes CAGSLAGRYNEQFF. The whole variable domain, filled in from reference TRBV11-2 and TRBJ2-1, reads EAGVAQSPRYKIIEKRQSVAFWCNPISGHATLYWYQQILGQGPKLLIQFQNNGVVDDSQLPKDRFSAERLKGVDSTLKIQPAKLEDSAVYLCAGSLAGRYNEQFFGPGTRLTVL.

This clonotype was observed at least ten times. The chain has TRBV20-1 and TRBJ2-7, with D perhaps matching TRBD2 (7 bases). The CDR3 totals 13 residues. CDR1 DFQATT and CDR2 SNEGSKA come from the germline V gene (reference sequence). Trimming cost V 3 bases and J 6 bases, with 15 bases left between them. The CDR3 sequence: CSASGWGGGEQYF. DNA of the CDR3: TGCAGTGCTAGCGGATGGGGGGGCGGCGAGCAGTACTTC.

This clonotype was seen repeatedly, ten times or more. This sequence joins TRBV3-1 and TRBJ2-7, with D perhaps TRBD2 (5 bases). V was shortened by 4 bases and J by 3 bases, with 13 bases between the two germline ends. The CDR3 has 14 amino acids. The V gene's germline CDR1 is LGHDT and CDR2 YNNKEL (reference sequence). This chain's CDR3 is CASSPREGVYEQYF. The CDR3 coding sequence is TGTGCCAGCAGCCCCCGAGAGGGAGTCTACGAGCAGTACTTC.

There are many counts of this clonotype. The chain is built from TRBV12-3 or TRBV12-4 and TRBJ1-2, with D unclear. The CDR3 length is 14 residues. The V end was cut by 1 base, the J end by 2 bases, with 8 bases between. Here the CDR3 DNA reads TGTGCCAGCAGTTTAGAGGACGGAAACTATGGCTACACCTTC. It specifies CASSLEDGNYGYTF.

V and J are TRBV5-1 and TRBJ2-7, with D tentatively TRBD2 (6 bases). The DNA end favors TRBJ2-5, so the J call may be wrong. The CDR3 consists of 14 residues. Germline V gene lookup returns CDR1 SGHRS and CDR2 YFSETQ. This CDR3 is CASSPGLAKETQYF. Here the CDR3 DNA reads TGCGCCAGCAGCCCGGGACTCGCAAAAGAGACCCAGTACTTC.

This clonotype occurred many times. The CDR3 DNA reads TGTGCCACCAGCAGGAGGGACAGGGGGCAAGAGACCCAGTACTTC. Encoded protein: CATSRRDRGQETQYF. The rearrangement links TRBV15 to TRBJ2-5; 11 bases line up with TRBD1. CDR1 and CDR2 from the germline V gene are LNHNV and YYDKDF (reference sequence). There are 15 residues in the CDR3. Unmatched junction bases numbered 2, after V lost 3 bases and J lost 2 bases.

V is TRBV7-8 and J is TRBJ2-1; no clear D. Trimming pared 7 bases from V and 0 bases from J, leaving 13 bases between. The CDR3 covers 15 residues. Germline V CDR1 and CDR2: SGHVS, FQNEAQ. CDR3 DNA: TGTGCCAGCACCCAAGGAGAAATCTCCTACAATGAGCAGTTCTTC. Translated, it gives CASTQGEISYNEQFF.

This clonotype was detected many times. The chain links TRBV2 to TRBJ2-3; no reliable D call. This CDR3 is 12 amino acids long. The germline CDR1 and CDR2 sequences are SNHLY and FYNNEI. With 7 bases removed from V and 4 bases from J, the gap between germline ends came to 9 bases. The CDR3 spells CASIFGPDTQYF. CDR3 DNA sequence: TGTGCCAGCATATTCGGACCAGATACGCAGTATTTT. The whole variable domain, filled in from reference TRBV2 and TRBJ2-3, reads EPEVTQTPSHQVTQMGQEVILRCVPISNHLYFYWYRQILGQKVEFLVSFYNNEISEKSEIFDDQFSVERPDGSNFTLKIRSTKLEDSAMYFCASIFGPDTQYFGPGTRLTVL.

In its sample, this clonotype was seen many times. V usage is TRBV7-8 and J usage is TRBJ2-7; D gene ambiguous. The germline gives CDR1 SGHVS, CDR2 FQNEAQ. The CDR3 has 19 amino acids. Between the trimmed V and J ends, which lost 0 bases and 1 base, there was a span of 22 bases. CDR3 nucleotide sequence: TGTGCCAGCAGCTTAGCGCTAAACTCACGCATGATACTTTCCTACGAGCAGTACTTC. Encoded protein: CASSLALNSRMILSYEQYF.

This chain joins TRBV12-3 or TRBV12-4 and TRBJ1-1; a possible D gene is TRBD1 (6 bases). CDR3 length: 13 residues. The ends were cut back, 3 bases at V and 6 bases at J, with 11 bases in the middle. CDR3 sequence (DNA): TGTGCCAGCAGTTTTAAAGGACAGCCTGAAGCTTTCTTT. Its translation: CASSFKGQPEAFF.

A few counts support this clonotype. V is TRBV9 and J is TRBJ1-4, with D maybe TRBD1 (5 bases). Germline CDR1 and CDR2: SGDLS and YYNGEE. The CDR3 is made up of 17 amino acids. With 3 bases removed from V and 5 bases from J, the gap between germline ends came to 20 bases. CDR3 loop: CASSEREGIPDNEKLFF. CDR3 coding DNA: TGTGCCAGCAGCGAACGGGAGGGGATTCCGGACAATGAAAAACTGTTTTTT.

Of note for this clonotype: A much more abundant neighbour one base away suggests this may be a read error. The V and J genes are TRBV12-3 or TRBV12-4 and TRBJ2-1; TRBD2 aligns across 7 bases. Germline trimming cut 1 base from V and 5 bases from J; bases unmatched to any gene: 17. The CDR3 extends over 19 amino acids. CDR3 sequence: CASSLVGGCRVFEDNEQFF. Here the CDR3 DNA reads TGTGCCAGCAGTTTAGTGGGAGGGTGTAGGGTATTTGAGGACAATGAGCAGTTCTTC.

The V call is TRBV7-2, the J call TRBJ1-1; D ambiguous. Germline loops: CDR1 SGHTA, CDR2 FQGNSA. The CDR3 runs 14 residues. V lost 5 bases and J lost 5, with 15 bases in between. The CDR3 loop reads CASSVVAVGTEAFF. DNA for the CDR3: TGTGCCAGCAGCGTCGTAGCGGTGGGGACTGAAGCTTTCTTT. Combining the CDR3 with reference TRBV7-2 and TRBJ1-1 gives the whole variable domain GAGVSQSPSNKVTEKGKDVELRCDPISGHTALYWYRQSLGQGLEFLIYFQGNSAPDKSGLPSDRFSAERTGGSVSTLTIQRTQQEDSAVYLCASSVVAVGTEAFFGQGTRLTVV.

The chain links TRBV29-1 to TRBJ1-1; tentative D call: TRBD1 (5 bases). This CDR3 is built from 13 residues. In germline, CDR1 is SQVTM, CDR2 ANQGSEA. The V end lost 2 bases, the J end lost 4 bases, and 11 bases lay between the germline ends. The CDR3 loop is CSVEIRGSTEAFF. The DNA for the CDR3 is TGCAGCGTTGAAATACGGGGGAGCACTGAAGCTTTCTTT.

The rearrangement joins TRBV7-2 to TRBJ1-3, with 8 positions matching TRBD1. This CDR3 is built from 15 residues. With 6 bases clipped from V and 0 bases from J, the junction kept 4 bases outside the gene matches. CDR1 and CDR2 from the germline V gene are SGHTA and FQGNSA. The CDR3 region is CASSQTGGSGNTIYF. CDR3 nucleotide sequence: TGTGCCAGCAGTCAAACAGGGGGCTCTGGAAACACCATATATTTT.

This clonotype was picked up many times. The chain recombines TRBV6-6 with TRBJ1-1, with D perhaps matching TRBD1 (5 bases). The length of the CDR3 is 14 residues. Germline values: CDR1 MNHNY, CDR2 SVGAGI (reference sequence). Trimming removed 3 bases at V and 2 bases at J, with 10 bases between. For the CDR3, the DNA is TGTGCCAGCAGTTATCAGCAGGGAAACACTGAAGCTTTCTTT. The encoded protein is CASSYQQGNTEAFF.

The table lists this clonotype with many counts. The V call is TRBV11-2, the J call TRBJ2-1; 7 bases are a match to TRBD1. Germline CDR1 is SGHAT and CDR2 is FQNNGV. The trim removed 4 bases at V and 6 bases at J, leaving 6 bases unmatched. The CDR3 is 14 residues long. CDR3 loop: CASSSLYRGNEQFF. The CDR3 DNA reads TGTGCCAGCAGCTCCCTGTACAGGGGCAATGAGCAGTTCTTC.

Comment on this clonotype: This may stem from a read error, because a much larger clone lies one nucleotide away. V is TRBV30 and J is TRBJ2-5, with 8 bases fitting TRBD2. The CDR3 length is 17 residues. V shed 1 base, J shed 9 bases, and the junction held 19 bases outside the gene matches. The germline V gene has CDR1 GTSNPN and CDR2 SVGIG (reference sequence). CDR3 residues: CAWSGGLLQGLRGAQYF. DNA of the CDR3: TGTGCCTGGAGTGGGGGGCTCCTCCAGGGGCTGCGGGGGGCCCAGTACTTC.